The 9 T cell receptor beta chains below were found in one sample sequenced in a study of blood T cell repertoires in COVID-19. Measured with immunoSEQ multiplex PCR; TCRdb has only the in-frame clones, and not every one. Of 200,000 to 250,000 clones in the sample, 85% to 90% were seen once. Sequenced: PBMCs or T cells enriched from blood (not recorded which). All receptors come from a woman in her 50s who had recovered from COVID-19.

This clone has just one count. The CDR3 loop is CASSLRTEAFF. DNA of the CDR3: TGTGCCAGTAGTCTTCGGACTGAAGCTTTCTTT. The chain recombines TRBV19 with TRBJ1-1; no clear D gene. In germline, CDR1 is LNHDA, CDR2 SQIVND (reference sequence). The CDR3 sequence is 11 residues long. The ends were cut back, 5 bases at V and 5 bases at J, with 6 bases in the middle.

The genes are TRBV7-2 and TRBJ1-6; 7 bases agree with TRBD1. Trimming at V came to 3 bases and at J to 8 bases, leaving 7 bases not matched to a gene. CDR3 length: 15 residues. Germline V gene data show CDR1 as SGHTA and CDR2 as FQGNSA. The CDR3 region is CASSFDRASDSPLHF. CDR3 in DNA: TGTGCCAGCAGCTTCGACAGGGCGTCGGATTCACCCCTCCACTTT. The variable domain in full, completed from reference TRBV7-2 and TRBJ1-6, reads GAGVSQSPSNKVTEKGKDVELRCDPISGHTALYWYRQSLGQGLEFLIYFQGNSAPDKSGLPSDRFSAERTGGSVSTLTIQRTQQEDSAVYLCASSFDRASDSPLHFGNGTRLTVT.

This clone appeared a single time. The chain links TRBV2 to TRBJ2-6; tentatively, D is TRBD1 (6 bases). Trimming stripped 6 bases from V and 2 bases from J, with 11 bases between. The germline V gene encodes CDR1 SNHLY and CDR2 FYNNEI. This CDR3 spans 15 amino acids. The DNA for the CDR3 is TGTGCCAGCAGGGGGACATTGACTGGGGCCAACGTCCTGACTTTC. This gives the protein CASRGTLTGANVLTF.

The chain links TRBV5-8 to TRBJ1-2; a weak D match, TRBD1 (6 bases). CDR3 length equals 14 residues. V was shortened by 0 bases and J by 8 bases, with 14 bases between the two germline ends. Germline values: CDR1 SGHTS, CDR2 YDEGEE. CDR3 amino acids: CASSLVGAQGGYTF. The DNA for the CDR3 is TGTGCCAGCAGCTTGGTGGGGGCTCAAGGCGGCTACACCTTC.

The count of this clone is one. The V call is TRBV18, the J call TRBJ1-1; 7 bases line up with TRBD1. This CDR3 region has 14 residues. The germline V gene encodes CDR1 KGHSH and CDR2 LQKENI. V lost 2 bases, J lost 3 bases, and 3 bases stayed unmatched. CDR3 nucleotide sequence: TGTGCCAGCTCACCAAACAGGGGCGACACTGAAGCTTTCTTT. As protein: CASSPNRGDTEAFF.

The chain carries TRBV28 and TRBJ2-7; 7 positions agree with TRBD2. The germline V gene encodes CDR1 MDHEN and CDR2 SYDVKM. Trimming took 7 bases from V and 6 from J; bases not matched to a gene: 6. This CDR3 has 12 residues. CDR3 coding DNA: TGTGCCAGCACCCTTTGGGGGGGCGAGCAGTACTTC. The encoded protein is CASTLWGGEQYF.

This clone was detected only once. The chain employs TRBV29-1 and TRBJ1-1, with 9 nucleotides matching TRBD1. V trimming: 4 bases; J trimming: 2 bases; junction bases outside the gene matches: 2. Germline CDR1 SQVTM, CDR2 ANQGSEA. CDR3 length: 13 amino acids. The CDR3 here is CSVGDRANTEAFF. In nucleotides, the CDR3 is TGCAGCGTTGGGGACAGGGCCAACACTGAAGCTTTCTTT.

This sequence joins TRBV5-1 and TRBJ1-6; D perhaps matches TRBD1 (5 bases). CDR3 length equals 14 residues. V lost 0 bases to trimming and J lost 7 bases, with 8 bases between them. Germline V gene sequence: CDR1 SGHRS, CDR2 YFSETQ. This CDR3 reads CASSLGTRNSPLHF. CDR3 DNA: TGCGCCAGCAGCTTGGGGACAAGAAATTCACCCCTCCACTTT.

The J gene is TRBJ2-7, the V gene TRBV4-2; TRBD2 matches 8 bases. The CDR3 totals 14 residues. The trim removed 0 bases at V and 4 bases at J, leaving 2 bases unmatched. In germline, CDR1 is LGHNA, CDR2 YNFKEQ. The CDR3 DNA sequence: TGTGCCAGCAGCCAAGAAACTAGCGGTTACGAGCAGTACTTC. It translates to CASSQETSGYEQYF.